This T cell receptor beta chain appears in the sequencing data of a study of T-cell memory formation after mild COVID-19 (dated by TCRdb to the early 2020s). With respect to the entire study: TCR sequence clusters from the two donors were found to be largely donor specific. In a couple of donors, T-cell clones that expanded and contracted after mild COVID-19 were followed by sequencing TCRalpha and TCRbeta repertoires longitudinally. Two young, previously healthy adult volunteers made up the cohort, one male and one female.

Sequencing instrument: Illumina NovaSeq 6000. Using 5'RACE with constant-segment primers, TCRalpha and TCRbeta cDNA libraries were constructed, with sample barcodes and unique molecular identifiers added in the process. RNA was extracted from every sample with Trizol reagent. Library amplification was performed in two PCR steps, and a second sample barcode and Illumina TruSeq adapters were introduced in the second step. The libraries were sequenced on an Illumina NovaSeq using 2 x 150 bp paired-end reads. Concerning the study's data processing: With migec v1.2.7, reads were demultiplexed and then collapsed into UMI-guided consensus sequences. Using mixcr v2.1.11, UMI consensuses were aligned to TRA and TRB V and J templates and then assembled into clonotypes. A clonotype was counted as expanded or contracted only when both edgeR and NoisET called the clonotype significant, with the noise models trained on biological replicates. edgeR calls used a false discovery rate-adjusted p below 0.01 and a log2 fold-change threshold of 1. As an exploratory analysis of dynamics, max-normalized trajectories of the 1000 most abundant clonotypes were examined by PCA with hierarchical clustering. Each responding clone was given a CD4 or CD8 phenotype based on the CD4+ and CD8+ repertoires, which had been sequenced separately. TCRdb passed the public sequencing reads through fastp at Q25 and MiXCR, retaining productive beta sequences. Rows matching on CDR3 protein sequence are summarized as one entry with the most common DNA and genes. TCRdb's processing, not the authors', yielded these V and J calls. Here the sample has 300,000 to 400,000 distinct CDR3 sequences; approximately 15% occur a single time. The top ten hold about a fifth of the sample.

Only a few counts were recorded for this clonotype. Its antigen is currently not known. Within one base of it there is no much larger clone, and no base qualities were kept. Paper-wide results and their limitations: SARS-CoV-2 specificity of the second-wave clones peaking on day 37 was not confirmed. Only a couple of mild cases were covered by the study, and larger cohorts that include severe cases with pre-infection samples were considered necessary. Contracting CD4+ clones appeared mostly in the CM and EM memory subsets, whereas CD8+ clones were enriched in EMRA. Some responding clones were detected in pre-infection memory, which suggested that pre-existing cross-reactive memory T cells had joined the SARS-CoV-2 response. Clones that contracted from day 15 to 85 showed balanced CD4/CD8 phenotypes, whereas a second wave of clones that expanded from day 15 to 37 leaned towards CD4+.

Ficoll-Paque density gradient centrifugation was the method used to isolate PBMCs. Based on the germline V gene (reference sequence), the CDR1 and CDR2 sequences are MNHEY and SMNVEV. The CDR3, cysteine through phenylalanine, is 15 amino acids long. CDR3 DNA is the only sequence kept; it has 45 bases, read in frame from the first base. The junction carries 15 bases between V and J, which are trimmed by 3 bases and 4 bases respectively. The source is a man younger than 35 who had mild COVID-19 (a few samples of this study predate the infection). The sample titles of this study are shuffled in the database, so cell type and time point are left out; the donor was told from shared clones. The V and J genes are TRBV27 and TRBJ1-1; the D gene assignment is ambiguous. Sequencing was done on a sample of PBMCs or a T cell subset sorted from them (not recorded which). The sequenced DNA is TGTGCCAGCAGTTTTTCACCGGTAGAGGGCACTGAAGCTTTCTTT. It specifies CASSFSPVEGTEAFF.